These 8 T cell receptor beta chains share one sample of origin, sequenced in a study of T cell changes during pregnancy in multiple sclerosis. Data came from immunoSEQ multiplex PCR; TCRdb stores just in-frame clones and leaves some out. The sample consists of 38,000 or so clones, about 91% of them appearing once. Sequenced material: CD8+ T cells from peripheral blood mononuclear cells, taken before pregnancy. The receptors stem from a female donor with multiple sclerosis, enrolled in a pregnancy study.

The chain carries TRBV29-1 and TRBJ2-4; 9 bases are shared with TRBD1. CDR1 SQVTM and CDR2 ANQGSEA come from the germline V gene. This CDR3 has 16 residues. V lost 6 bases to trimming and J lost 0 bases; unmatched junction nucleotides: 9. As DNA, the CDR3 is TGCAGCGTGGTGCCGGGACAGGGCCTAGCCAAAAACATTCAGTACTTC. Translation gives CSVVPGQGLAKNIQYF.

This sequence joins TRBV9 and TRBJ2-7; possibly TRBD2 for D (5 bases). Germline V gene data show CDR1 as SGDLS and CDR2 as YYNGEE. The V end was cut by 0 bases, the J end by 1 base, with 11 bases between. There are 15 residues in the CDR3. In DNA, the CDR3 is TGTGCCAGCAGCGTAGCTGATAGCGAGTCCTACGAGCAGTACTTC. Its translation: CASSVADSESYEQYF.

This chain links TRBV18 with TRBJ1-2, with 9 bases fitting TRBD1. Germline V gives CDR1 KGHSH, CDR2 LQKENI. The J segment lost 0 bases and the V segment lost 2 bases, leaving 10 bases of the junction unmatched. The length of the CDR3 is 18 residues. The CDR3 DNA is TGTGCCAGCTCACCAGGGACAGGGCAACAGTTAGCTAACTATGGCTACACCTTC. The encoded protein is CASSPGTGQQLANYGYTF.

CDR3 coding DNA: TGTGCCAGCAGCTCGCCGGGACTAGCGGGAGGGGCCTCCTACAATGAGCAGTTCTTC. Its translation: CASSSPGLAGGASYNEQFF. The V and J genes are TRBV7-9 and TRBJ2-1, with 16 nucleotides matching TRBD2. CDR3 length equals 19 residues. The germline CDR1 and CDR2 sequences are SEHNR and FQNEAQ (reference sequence). V shed 4 bases, J shed 0 bases, and the junction held 6 bases outside the gene matches.

This clone was observed a handful of times. J is TRBJ2-1 and V is TRBV7-9, with 9 bases lining up with TRBD2. This CDR3 is built from 16 residues. J lost 8 bases, V lost 6 bases, and 14 bases had no gene match. Germline values: CDR1 SEHNR, CDR2 FQNEAQ (reference sequence). The CDR3 is CASRGVAGARDYEQFF. Here the CDR3 DNA reads TGTGCCAGCAGGGGGGTAGCGGGAGCCCGAGACTATGAGCAGTTCTTC.

The J gene is TRBJ2-3, the V gene TRBV6-5; D is perhaps TRBD1 (6 bases). V lost 4 bases and J 3 bases, leaving 8 bases between the germline ends. This CDR3 spans 13 amino acids. The V gene's germline CDR1 is MNHEY and CDR2 SVGAGI. As DNA, the CDR3 is TGTGCCAGCAGTTTAGGGGGTACAGATACGCAGTATTTT. The encoded protein is CASSLGGTDTQYF.

The rearrangement uses TRBV29-1 and TRBJ2-5; D uncertain. The end of the DNA aligns better with TRBJ2-7, so the J call may be wrong. CDR3 length equals 12 residues. CDR1 SQVTM and CDR2 ANQGSEA come from the germline V gene. CDR3 nucleotides: TGCAGCGTTGAGGTAGAGAACTACGAGCAGTACTTC. It codes for CSVEVENYEQYF.

The chain carries TRBV7-9 and TRBJ2-5, with D possibly matching TRBD1 (6 bases). The CDR3 totals 16 residues. The germline V gene has CDR1 SEHNR and CDR2 FQNEAQ (reference sequence). Trimming shortened V by 2 bases and J by 5 bases, and 18 bases separated the two germline ends. CDR3 nucleotide sequence: TGTGCCAGCAGCTTAACGCTACAGGGCCTGGGGGAGACCCAGTACTTC. This sequence encodes CASSLTLQGLGETQYF.